The next 3 T cell receptor beta chains were all read from a single sample in a study of blood T cell repertoires in COVID-19. Sequencing used immunoSEQ multiplex PCR; TCRdb keeps in-frame clones, though not all of them. The sample records over 200,000 clones, around 84% being singletons. Sequencing was carried out using peripheral blood. The source is an elderly man with acute or convalescent COVID-19.

The CDR3 region is CASSFFTGIQETQYF. CDR3 DNA sequence: TGTGCCAGCAGTTTTTTTACAGGGATACAAGAGACCCAGTACTTC. The V call is TRBV27, the J call TRBJ2-5; D perhaps matches TRBD1 (6 bases). V was shortened by 3 bases and J by 2 bases, with 13 bases between the two germline ends. From germline, CDR1 is MNHEY and CDR2 SMNVEV (reference sequence). The CDR3 covers 15 residues.

The CDR3 region is CASSLGLADYNEQFF. CDR3 in DNA: TGTGCCAGCAGCTTGGGACTAGCGGATTACAATGAGCAGTTCTTC. J is TRBJ2-1 and V is TRBV5-5; 9 nucleotides align to TRBD2. CDR1 and CDR2 (germline): SGHKS, YYEKEE (reference sequence). This CDR3 comprises 15 residues. The ends lost 0 bases at V and 4 bases at J; junction bases unmatched: 2.

This clone appeared a few times. This rearrangement joins TRBV5-1 to TRBJ1-2; the match to TRBD1 covers 7 bases. The junction had 7 bases not matched to a gene; V was cut back by 0 bases and J by 5 bases. The CDR3 is 15 residues long. Germline CDR1 reads SGHRS; CDR2 reads YFSETQ. CDR3 protein: CASSLEGTVTYGYTF. The CDR3 nucleotides are TGCGCCAGCAGCTTGGAAGGGACAGTGACTTATGGCTACACCTTC. Looking up the rest from reference TRBV5-1 and TRBJ1-2 gives the full variable domain: KAGVTQTPRYLIKTRGQQVTLSCSPISGHRSVSWYQQTPGQGLQFLFEYFSETQRNKGNFPGRFSGRQFSNSRSEMNVSTLELGDSALYLCASSLEGTVTYGYTFGSGTRLTVV.